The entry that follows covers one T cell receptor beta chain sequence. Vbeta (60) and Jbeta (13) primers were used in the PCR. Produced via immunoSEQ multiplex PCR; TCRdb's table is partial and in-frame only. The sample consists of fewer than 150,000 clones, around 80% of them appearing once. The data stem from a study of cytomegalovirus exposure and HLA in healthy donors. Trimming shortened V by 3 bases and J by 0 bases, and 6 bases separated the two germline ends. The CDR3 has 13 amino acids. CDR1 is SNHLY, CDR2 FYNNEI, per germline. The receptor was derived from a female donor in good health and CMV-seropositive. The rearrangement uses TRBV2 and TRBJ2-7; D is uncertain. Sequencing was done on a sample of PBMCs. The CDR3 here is CASSEPVSYEQYF. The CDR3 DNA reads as TGTGCCAGCAGTGAGCCGGTCTCCTACGAGCAGTACTTC.